This T cell receptor (beta chain) was profiled in a study of T cell responses to AZD1222 COVID-19 vaccine. Study findings and constraints: Seropositive at baseline were only a handful of AZD1222 recipients. Without day 14 samples, only post-peak T cell repertoires were studied.

Trimming took off 9 bases at V and 0 bases at J, with 9 bases between the two ends. CDR3 length: 13 residues. Germline lookup yields CDR1 SNHLY and CDR2 FYNNEI. Of note for this clone: Its antigen remains unknown.

Here immunoSEQ multiplex PCR was the method, and the copy in TCRdb shows in-frame clones only, minus some. The sample holds 95,000 to 110,000 clones, around 92% seen once. The chain combines TRBV2 with TRBJ1-3, with D unresolved. Sequences were derived from peripheral blood, sampled on day 0 of AZD1222 vaccination. This receptor was identified in an adult in good health. The CDR3 loop is CARRGSSGNTIYF. The DNA of the CDR3 is TGTGCCAGACGGGGAAGCTCTGGAAACACCATATATTTT.